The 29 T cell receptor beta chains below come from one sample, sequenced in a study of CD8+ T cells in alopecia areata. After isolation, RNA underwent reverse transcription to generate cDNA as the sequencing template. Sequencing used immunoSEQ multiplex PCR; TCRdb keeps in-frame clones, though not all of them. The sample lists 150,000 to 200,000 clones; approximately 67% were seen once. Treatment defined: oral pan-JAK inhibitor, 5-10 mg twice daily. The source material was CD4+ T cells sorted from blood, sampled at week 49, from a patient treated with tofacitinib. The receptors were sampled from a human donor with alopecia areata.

CDR3 protein: CAWSAPSYGSPLHF. CDR3 nucleotide sequence: TGTGCCTGGAGTGCACCTTCCTACGGTTCACCCCTCCACTTT. This chain joins TRBV30 and TRBJ1-6; D ambiguous. Germline values: CDR1 GTSNPN, CDR2 SVGIG (reference sequence). CDR3 size: 14 residues. The V gene lost 1 base and the J gene lost 9 bases, with 13 bases spanning the gap.

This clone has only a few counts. The CDR3 region is CASSPRAHHGYTF. In nucleotides, the CDR3 is TGTGCCAGCAGCCCCAGGGCCCACCATGGCTACACCTTC. J is TRBJ1-2 and V is TRBV7-9; perhaps TRBD1 as D (5 bases). This CDR3 has 13 amino acids. The V end lost 5 bases, the J end lost 6 bases, and 13 bases lay between the germline ends. Germline-derived CDR1 and CDR2 are SEHNR and FQNEAQ (reference sequence).

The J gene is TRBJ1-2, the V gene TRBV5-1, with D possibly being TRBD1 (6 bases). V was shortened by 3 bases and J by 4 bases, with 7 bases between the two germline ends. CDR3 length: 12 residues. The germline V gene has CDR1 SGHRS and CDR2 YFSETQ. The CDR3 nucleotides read TGCGCCAGCAGCTCGGACAGCTATGGCTACACCTTC. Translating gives CASSSDSYGYTF.

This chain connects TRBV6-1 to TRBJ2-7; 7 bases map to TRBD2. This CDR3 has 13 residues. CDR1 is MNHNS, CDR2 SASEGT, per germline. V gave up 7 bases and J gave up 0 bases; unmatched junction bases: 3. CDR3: CASKSSGSYEQYF. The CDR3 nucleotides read TGTGCCAGCAAGTCTAGCGGCTCCTACGAGCAGTACTTC.

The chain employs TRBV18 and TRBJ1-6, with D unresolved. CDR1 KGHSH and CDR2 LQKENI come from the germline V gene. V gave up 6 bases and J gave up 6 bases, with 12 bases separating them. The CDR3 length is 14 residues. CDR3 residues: CASSEDGINSPLHF. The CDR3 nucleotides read TGTGCCAGCTCGGAGGACGGGATTAATTCACCCCTCCACTTT.

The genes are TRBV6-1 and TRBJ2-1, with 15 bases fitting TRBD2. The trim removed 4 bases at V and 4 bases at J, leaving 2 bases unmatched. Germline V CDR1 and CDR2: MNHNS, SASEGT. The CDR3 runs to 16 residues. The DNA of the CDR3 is TGTGCCAGCAGTGGGACTAGCGGGGGGGCGTACAATGAGCAGTTCTTC. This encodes CASSGTSGGAYNEQFF.

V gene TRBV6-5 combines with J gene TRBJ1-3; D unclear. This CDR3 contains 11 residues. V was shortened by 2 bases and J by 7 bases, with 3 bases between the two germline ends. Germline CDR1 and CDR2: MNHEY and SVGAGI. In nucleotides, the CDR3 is TGTGCCAGCAGTTACGGCAACACCATATATTTT. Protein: CASSYGNTIYF.

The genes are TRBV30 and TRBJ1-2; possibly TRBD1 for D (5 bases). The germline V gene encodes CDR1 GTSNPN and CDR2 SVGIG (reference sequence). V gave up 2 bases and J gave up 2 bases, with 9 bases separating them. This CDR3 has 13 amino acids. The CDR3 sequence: CAWSKGENYGYTF. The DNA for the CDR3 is TGTGCCTGGAGTAAAGGGGAAAACTATGGCTACACCTTC. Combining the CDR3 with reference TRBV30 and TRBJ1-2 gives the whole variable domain SQTIHQWPATLVQPVGSPLSLECTVEGTSNPNLYWYRQAAGRGLQLLFYSVGIGQISSEVPQNLSASRPQDRQFILSSKKLLLSDSGFYLCAWSKGENYGYTFGSGTRLTVV.

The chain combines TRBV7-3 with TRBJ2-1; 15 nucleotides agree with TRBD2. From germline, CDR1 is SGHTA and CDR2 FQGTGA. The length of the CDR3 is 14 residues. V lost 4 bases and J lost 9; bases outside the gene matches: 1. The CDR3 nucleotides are TGTGCCAGCAGCTCGGGACTAGCGGGGGGTGAGCAGTTCTTC. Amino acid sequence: CASSSGLAGGEQFF.

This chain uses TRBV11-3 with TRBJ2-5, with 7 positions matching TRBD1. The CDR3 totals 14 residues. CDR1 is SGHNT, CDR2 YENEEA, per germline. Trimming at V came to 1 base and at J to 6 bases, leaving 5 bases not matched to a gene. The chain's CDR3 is CASSLAAQGQTQYF. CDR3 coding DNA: TGTGCCAGCAGCTTAGCCGCACAGGGGCAGACCCAGTACTTC. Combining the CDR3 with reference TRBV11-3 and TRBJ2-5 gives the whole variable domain EAGVVQSPRYKIIEKKQPVAFWCNPISGHNTLYWYLQNLGQGPELLIRYENEEAVDDSQLPKDRFSAERLKGVDSTLKIQPAELGDSAVYLCASSLAAQGQTQYFGPGTRLLVL.

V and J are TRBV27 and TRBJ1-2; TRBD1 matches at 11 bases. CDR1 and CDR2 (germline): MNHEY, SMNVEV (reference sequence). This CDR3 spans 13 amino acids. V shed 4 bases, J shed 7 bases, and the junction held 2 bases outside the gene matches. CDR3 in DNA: TGTGCCAGCAGTTGGGGGACAGGGGGTGGCTACACCTTC. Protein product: CASSWGTGGGYTF.

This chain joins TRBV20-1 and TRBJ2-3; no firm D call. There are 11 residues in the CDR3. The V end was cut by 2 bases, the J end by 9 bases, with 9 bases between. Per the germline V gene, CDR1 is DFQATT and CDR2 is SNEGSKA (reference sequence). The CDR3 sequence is CSARSGPTQYF. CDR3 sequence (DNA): TGCAGTGCTAGATCCGGGCCCACGCAGTATTTT.

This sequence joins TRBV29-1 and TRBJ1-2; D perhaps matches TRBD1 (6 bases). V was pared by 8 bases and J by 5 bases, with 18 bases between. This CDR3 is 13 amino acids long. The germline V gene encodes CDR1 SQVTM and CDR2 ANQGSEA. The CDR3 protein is CSIPSGGRYGYTF. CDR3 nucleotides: TGCAGCATCCCCTCCGGGGGCAGATATGGCTACACCTTC.

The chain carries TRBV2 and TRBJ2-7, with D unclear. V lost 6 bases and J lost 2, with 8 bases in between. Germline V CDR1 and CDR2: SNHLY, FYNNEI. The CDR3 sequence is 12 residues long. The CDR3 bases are TGTGCCAGCAGAAAGAACACCTACGAGCAGTACTTC. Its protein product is CASRKNTYEQYF.

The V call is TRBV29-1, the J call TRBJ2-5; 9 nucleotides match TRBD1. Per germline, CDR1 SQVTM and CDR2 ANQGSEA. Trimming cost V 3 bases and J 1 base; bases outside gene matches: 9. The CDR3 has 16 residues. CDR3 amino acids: CSVEGSGQGSQETQYF. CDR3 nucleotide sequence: TGCAGCGTTGAGGGGTCGGGACAGGGTTCCCAAGAGACCCAGTACTTC.

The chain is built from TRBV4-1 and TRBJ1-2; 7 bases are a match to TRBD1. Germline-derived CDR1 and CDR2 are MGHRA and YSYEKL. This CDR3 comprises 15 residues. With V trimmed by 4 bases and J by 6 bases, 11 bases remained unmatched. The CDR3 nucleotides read TGCGCCAGCAGCCCCCAGGGGGTGGCAGTTGATGGCTACACCTTC. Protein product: CASSPQGVAVDGYTF.

The DNA of the CDR3 is TGCGCCAGCAGCTTGGGCGACCAGTCACCCCTCCACTTT. Protein sequence: CASSLGDQSPLHF. The chain recombines TRBV5-1 with TRBJ1-6; D is unresolved. Germline V gene data show CDR1 as SGHRS and CDR2 as YFSETQ. Trimming pared 0 bases from V and 10 bases from J, leaving 8 bases between. This CDR3 spans 13 amino acids.

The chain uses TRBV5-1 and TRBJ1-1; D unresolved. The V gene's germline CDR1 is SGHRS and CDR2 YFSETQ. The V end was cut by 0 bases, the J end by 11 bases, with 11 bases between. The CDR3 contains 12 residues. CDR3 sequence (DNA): TGCGCCAGCAGCTTGGGAAGGGATAGGGCTTTCTTT. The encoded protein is CASSLGRDRAFF.

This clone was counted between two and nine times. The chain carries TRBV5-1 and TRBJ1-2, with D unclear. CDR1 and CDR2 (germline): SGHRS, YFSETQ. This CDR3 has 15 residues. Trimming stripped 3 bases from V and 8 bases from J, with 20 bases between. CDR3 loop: CASSSSRTYRDGYTF. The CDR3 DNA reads TGCGCCAGCAGCTCTTCGCGGACCTATAGAGACGGCTACACCTTC.

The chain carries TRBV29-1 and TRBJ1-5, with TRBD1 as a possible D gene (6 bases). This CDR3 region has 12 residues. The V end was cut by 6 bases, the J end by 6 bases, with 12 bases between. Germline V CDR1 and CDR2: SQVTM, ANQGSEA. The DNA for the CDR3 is TGCAGCGTCCGGGAGGGGGGTCAGCCCCAGCATTTT. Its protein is CSVREGGQPQHF.

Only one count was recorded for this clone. The CDR3 spells CASSSDLEAFF. In DNA, the CDR3 is TGTGCCAGCAGCTCGGACCTAGAAGCTTTCTTT. The rearrangement uses TRBV7-9 and TRBJ1-1; unclear D gene. V lost 4 bases, J lost 8 bases, and 8 bases lay in between. The CDR3 is 11 residues long. Germline CDR1 and CDR2: SEHNR and FQNEAQ (reference sequence).

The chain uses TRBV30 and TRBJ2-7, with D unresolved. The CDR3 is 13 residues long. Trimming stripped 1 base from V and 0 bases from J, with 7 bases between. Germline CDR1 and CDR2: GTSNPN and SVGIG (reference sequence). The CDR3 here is CAWSEAYSYEQYF. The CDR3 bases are TGTGCCTGGAGTGAGGCTTACTCCTACGAGCAGTACTTC.

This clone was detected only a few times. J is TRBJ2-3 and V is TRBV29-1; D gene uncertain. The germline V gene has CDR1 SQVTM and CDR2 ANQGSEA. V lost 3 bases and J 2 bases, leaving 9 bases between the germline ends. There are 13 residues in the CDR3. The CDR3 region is CSVDGEATDTQYF. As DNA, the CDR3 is TGCAGCGTTGACGGCGAAGCCACAGATACGCAGTATTTT.

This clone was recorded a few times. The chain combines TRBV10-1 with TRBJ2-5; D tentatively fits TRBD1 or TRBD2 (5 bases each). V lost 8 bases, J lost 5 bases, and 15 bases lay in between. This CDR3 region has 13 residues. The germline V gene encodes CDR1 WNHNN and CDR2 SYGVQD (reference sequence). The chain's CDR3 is CASPKPGQETQYF. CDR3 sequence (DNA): TGCGCCAGCCCAAAACCGGGGCAGGAGACCCAGTACTTC.

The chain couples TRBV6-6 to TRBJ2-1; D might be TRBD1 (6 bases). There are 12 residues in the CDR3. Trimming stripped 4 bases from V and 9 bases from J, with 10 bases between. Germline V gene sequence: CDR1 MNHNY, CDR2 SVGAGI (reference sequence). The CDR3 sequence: CASSSQGREQFF. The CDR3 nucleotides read TGTGCCAGCAGTTCACAGGGACGTGAGCAGTTCTTC.

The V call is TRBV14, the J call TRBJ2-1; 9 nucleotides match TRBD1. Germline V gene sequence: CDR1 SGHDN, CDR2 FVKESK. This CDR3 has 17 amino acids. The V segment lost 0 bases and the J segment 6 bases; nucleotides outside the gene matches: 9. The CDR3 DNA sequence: TGTGCCAGCAGCCAAGAAGGGAGACAGGGGGGTACCAATGAGCAGTTCTTC. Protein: CASSQEGRQGGTNEQFF. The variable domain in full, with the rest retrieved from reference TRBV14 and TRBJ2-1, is EAGVTQFPSHSVIEKGQTVTLRCDPISGHDNLYWYRRVMGKEIKFLLHFVKESKQDESGMPNNRFLAERTGGTYSTLKVQPAELEDSGVYFCASSQEGRQGGTNEQFFGPGTRLTVL.

The CDR3 bases are TGTGCCTGTACGGGACAGGAGAAAAACTATGGCTACACCTTC. Its protein is CACTGQEKNYGYTF. The rearrangement joins TRBV30 to TRBJ1-2; 8 bases map to TRBD1. Germline CDR1 reads GTSNPN; CDR2 reads SVGIG (reference sequence). This CDR3 spans 14 amino acids. J lost 2 bases, V lost 6 bases, and 8 bases had no gene match.

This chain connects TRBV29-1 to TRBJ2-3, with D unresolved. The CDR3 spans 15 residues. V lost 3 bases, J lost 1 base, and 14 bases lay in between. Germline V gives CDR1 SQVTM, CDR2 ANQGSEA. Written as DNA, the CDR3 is TGCAGCGTTGAGAGGTCGGCCTCGGGCACAGATACGCAGTATTTT. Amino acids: CSVERSASGTDTQYF.

The CDR3 region has the DNA TGCGCCAGCAGCTTGTGGGGGGATAGCTCCTACGAGCAGTACTTC. Translating it yields CASSLWGDSSYEQYF. The chain has TRBV5-1 and TRBJ2-7, with TRBD2 as a possible D gene (6 bases). The V gene lost 1 base and the J gene lost 0 bases, with 11 bases spanning the gap. Germline values: CDR1 SGHRS, CDR2 YFSETQ. The CDR3 consists of 15 residues. The whole variable domain, remainder taken from reference TRBV5-1 and TRBJ2-7, is KAGVTQTPRYLIKTRGQQVTLSCSPISGHRSVSWYQQTPGQGLQFLFEYFSETQRNKGNFPGRFSGRQFSNSRSEMNVSTLELGDSALYLCASSLWGDSSYEQYFGPGTRLTVT.